This T cell receptor (beta chain) came from a study of cytomegalovirus exposure and HLA in healthy donors. General study points: Researchers reported that a few CMV-associated chains were confirmed in vitro as CMV antigen-specific. It was reportedly the case that the classifier diagnosed cytomegalovirus status with high specificity and sensitivity. Most TCRs appeared rarely, but some public TCRs recurred in many donors.

Turning to this clone: Its matching antigen is unknown.

Clones were sequenced by immunoSEQ multiplex PCR, and TCRdb holds only the in-frame ones, with some missing. The sample shows fewer than 200,000 clones, about 86% of them seen only once. The CDR3 has 14 amino acids. Germline CDR1 reads SGHRS; CDR2 reads YFSETQ. The V gene end was trimmed by 3 bases and the J gene end by 2 bases; junction bases not matched to a gene: 4. This receptor was identified in a woman aged 30 to 39 in good health and CMV-seronegative. The sequenced material came from PBMCs. V is TRBV5-1 and J is TRBJ2-5, with 7 bases that match TRBD1. CDR3 region: CASSSGQVQETQYF. The DNA of the CDR3 is TGCGCCAGCAGCTCCGGACAGGTTCAAGAGACCCAGTACTTC.